This T cell receptor (beta chain) comes out of a study of T cell responses to AZD1222 COVID-19 vaccine. General observations from the study: Vaccination with two AZD1222 doses was followed by a rise in Spike-specific TCR breadth and depth. At baseline, just a handful of AZD1222 recipients tested seropositive. The study sampled repertoires only after the peak T cell response.

TCRdb's table, derived via immunoSEQ multiplex PCR, lists solely in-frame clones and lacks some. Among some 130,000 clones listed, 87% were seen once. Germline CDR1 and CDR2: MNHEY and SVGEGT. The CDR3 is made up of 13 amino acids. V lost 0 bases and J 9 bases, leaving 11 bases between the germline ends. Concerning this clone itself: Its antigen is currently unknown.

The TCR sequence derives from an adult who received the AZD1222 COVID-19 vaccine. This sample comprised peripheral blood, obtained 28 days after the second AZD1222 dose. This chain joins TRBV6-2 or TRBV6-3 and TRBJ1-1; D is undetermined. CDR3 sequence: CASSYSIAAKAFF. The CDR3 nucleotides are TGTGCCAGCAGTTACTCGATTGCAGCCAAAGCTTTCTTT.